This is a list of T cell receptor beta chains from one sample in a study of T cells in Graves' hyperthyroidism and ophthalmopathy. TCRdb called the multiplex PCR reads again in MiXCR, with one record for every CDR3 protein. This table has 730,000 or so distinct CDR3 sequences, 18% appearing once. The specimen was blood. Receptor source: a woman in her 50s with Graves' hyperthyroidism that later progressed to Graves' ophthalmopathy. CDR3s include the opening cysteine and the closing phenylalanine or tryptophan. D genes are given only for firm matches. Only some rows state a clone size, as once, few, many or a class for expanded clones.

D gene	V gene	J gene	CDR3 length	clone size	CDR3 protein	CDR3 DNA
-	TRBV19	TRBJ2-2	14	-	CASSGSGYTGELFF	TGTGCCAGTAGTGGGAGCGGGTACACCGGGGAGCTGTTTTTT
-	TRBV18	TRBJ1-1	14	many	CASSPEQSNTEAFF	TGTGCCAGCTCACCGGAACAGTCGAACACTGAAGCTTTCTTT
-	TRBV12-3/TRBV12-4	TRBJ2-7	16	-	CASSLSNTGLLAEQYF	TGTGCCAGCAGTTTGAGTAACACAGGGCTTCTCGCCGAGCAGTACTTC
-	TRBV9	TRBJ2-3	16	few	CASSFVGKASTDTQYF	TGTGCCAGCAGCTTCGTCGGGAAGGCTAGCACAGATACGCAGTATTTT
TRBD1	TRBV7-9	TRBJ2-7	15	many	CASSPGTGTSYEQYF	TGTGCCAGCAGCCCAGGGACAGGGACCTCCTACGAGCAGTACTTC
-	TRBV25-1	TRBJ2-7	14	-	CASRVGGASYEQYF	TGTGCCAGTCGTGTGGGGGGCGCCTCCTACGAGCAGTACTTC
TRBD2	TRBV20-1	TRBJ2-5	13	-	CSARWEGQETQYF	TGCAGTGCTAGATGGGAGGGACAAGAGACCCAGTACTTC
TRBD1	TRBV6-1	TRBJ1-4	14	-	CASSAQGINEKLFF	TGTGCCAGCAGCGCACAGGGGATCAATGAAAAACTGTTTTTT
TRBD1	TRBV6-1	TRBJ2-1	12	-	CASGTAYNEQSF	TGTGCCAGCGGGACAGCTTACAATGAGCAGTCCTTC
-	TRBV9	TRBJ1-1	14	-	CASSVGIMNTEAFF	TGTGCCAGCAGCGTAGGAATAATGAACACTGAAGCTTTCTTT
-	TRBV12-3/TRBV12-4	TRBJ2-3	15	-	CASTHGQESTDTQYF	TGTGCCAGCACCCATGGGCAGGAGAGCACAGATACGCAGTATTTT
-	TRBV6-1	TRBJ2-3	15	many	CASSESQGPSDTQYF	TGTGCCAGCAGTGAAAGTCAGGGACCATCAGATACGCAGTATTTT
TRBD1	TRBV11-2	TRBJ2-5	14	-	CASSENRGRETQYF	TGTGCCAGCAGCGAGAACAGGGGGCGGGAGACCCAGTACTTC
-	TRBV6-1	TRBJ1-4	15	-	CASSEGSGINEKLFF	TGTGCCAGCAGTGAAGGTTCGGGGATAAATGAAAAACTGTTTTTT
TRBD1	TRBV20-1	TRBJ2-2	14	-	CSASFRGNTGERFF	TGCAGTGCTAGTTTCAGGGGGAACACCGGGGAGCGGTTTTTT
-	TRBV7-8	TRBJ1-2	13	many	CASSLAGIGGYTF	TGTGCCAGCAGCTTAGCAGGGATAGGTGGCTACACCTTC
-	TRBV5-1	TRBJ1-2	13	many	CASSFGRLYGYTF	TGCGCCAGCAGCTTCGGACGGCTCTATGGCTACACCTTC
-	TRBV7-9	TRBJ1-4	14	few	CASSLGSRDEKLFF	TGTGCCAGCAGCTTAGGGAGCAGGGATGAAAAACTGTTTTTT
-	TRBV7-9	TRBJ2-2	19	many	CASSSGQRQVLVNTGELFF	TGTGCCAGCAGCTCGGGGCAAAGACAGGTCCTAGTGAACACCGGGGAGCTGTTTTTT
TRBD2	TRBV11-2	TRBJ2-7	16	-	CASSRGLAGESYEQYF	TGTGCCAGCAGTCGAGGGTTAGCGGGGGAGTCCTACGAGCAGTACTTC
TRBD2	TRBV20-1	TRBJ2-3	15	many	CSARDAGDGTDTQYF	TGCAGTGCTAGAGATGCGGGGGACGGCACAGATACGCAGTATTTT
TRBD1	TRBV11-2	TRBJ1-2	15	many	CASSDYRGANYGYTF	TGTGCCAGCAGCGACTACAGGGGAGCTAACTATGGCTACACCTTC
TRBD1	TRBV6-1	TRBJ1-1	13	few	CATWTGMNTEAFF	TGTGCCACCTGGACAGGGATGAACACTGAAGCTTTCTTT
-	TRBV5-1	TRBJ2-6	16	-	CASSVDGISGANVLTF	TGCGCCAGCAGCGTGGACGGTATCTCTGGGGCCAACGTCCTGACTTTC
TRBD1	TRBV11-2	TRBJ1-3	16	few	CASSMGQRLSGNTIYF	TGTGCCAGCAGCATGGGACAGCGACTCTCTGGAAACACCATATATTTT
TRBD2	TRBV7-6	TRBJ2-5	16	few	CASSLGGSRDGETQYF	TGTGCCAGCAGCTTAGGCGGGAGTAGGGATGGGGAGACCCAGTACTTC
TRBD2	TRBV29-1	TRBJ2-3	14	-	CSGKTSGGGNTQYF	TGCAGCGGGAAGACTAGCGGGGGCGGAAATACGCAGTATTTT
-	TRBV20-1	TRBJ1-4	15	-	CSAYATGALNEKLFF	TGCAGTGCTTATGCGACAGGCGCCCTTAATGAAAAACTGTTTTTT
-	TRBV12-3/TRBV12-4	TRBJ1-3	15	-	CASTTGVTSGNTIYF	TGTGCCAGCACTACTGGAGTGACCTCTGGAAACACCATATATTTT
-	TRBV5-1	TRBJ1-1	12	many	CASSLGDNEAFF	TGCGCCAGCAGCTTAGGGGATAATGAAGCTTTCTTT
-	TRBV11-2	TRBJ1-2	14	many	CASSLEVGARGYTF	TGTGCCAGCAGCTTGGAGGTGGGGGCGCGGGGCTACACCTTC
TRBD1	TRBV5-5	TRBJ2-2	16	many	CASSSKQGAVSGELFF	TGTGCCAGCAGCTCTAAACAGGGGGCTGTTTCGGGGGAGCTGTTTTTT
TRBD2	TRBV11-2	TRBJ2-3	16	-	CASSLSASGGTDTQYF	TGTGCCAGCAGCTTATCGGCTAGCGGCGGCACAGATACGCAGTATTTT
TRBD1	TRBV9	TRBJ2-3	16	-	CASSPFGTGASDTQYF	TGTGCCAGCAGCCCTTTCGGGACAGGGGCAAGCGATACGCAGTATTTT
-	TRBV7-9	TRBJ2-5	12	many	CASGGIGETQYF	TGTGCCAGCGGTGGCATTGGAGAGACCCAGTACTTC
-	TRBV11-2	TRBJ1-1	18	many	CASSSPGRGRVRNTEAFF	TGTGCCAGCAGCTCCCCTGGAAGGGGCCGTGTTCGGAACACTGAAGCTTTCTTT
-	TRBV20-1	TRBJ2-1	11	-	CSAFTGPEQFF	TGCAGTGCTTTCACCGGGCCCGAGCAGTTCTTC
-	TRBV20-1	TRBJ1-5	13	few	CSAGEGGNQPQHF	TGCAGTGCGGGTGAGGGGGGCAATCAGCCCCAGCATTTT
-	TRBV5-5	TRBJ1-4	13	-	CASSLAGQEKLFF	TGCGCCAGCAGCTTGGCCGGACAGGAAAAACTGTTTTTT
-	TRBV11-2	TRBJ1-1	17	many	CASSLVRAFLGNTEAFF	TGTGCCAGCAGCTTAGTGCGGGCTTTTCTCGGGAACACTGAAGCTTTCTTT
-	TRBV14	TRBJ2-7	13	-	CASSSRYSNEQYF	TGTGCCAGCAGCTCGAGGTATAGCAACGAGCAGTACTTC
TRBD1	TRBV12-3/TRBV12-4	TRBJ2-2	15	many	CASAQGTANTGELFF	TGTGCCAGCGCCCAGGGGACAGCTAACACCGGGGAGCTGTTTTTT
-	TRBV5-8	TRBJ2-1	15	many	CASSLFGDPFHEQFF	TGTGCCAGCAGCTTGTTTGGGGACCCCTTCCATGAGCAGTTCTTC
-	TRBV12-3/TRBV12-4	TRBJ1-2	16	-	CASTVFPGSFNYGYTF	TGTGCCAGCACCGTCTTCCCTGGCTCTTTTAACTATGGCTACACCTTC
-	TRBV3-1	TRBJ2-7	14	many	CASSQPGQPYEQYF	TGTGCCAGCAGCCAACCTGGACAGCCCTACGAGCAGTACTTC
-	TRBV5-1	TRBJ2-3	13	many	CASRRDNTDTQYF	TGCGCCAGCAGGAGGGATAACACAGATACGCAGTATTTT
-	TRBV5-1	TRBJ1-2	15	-	CASSPTPGTGNGYTF	TGCGCCAGCTCACCCACCCCCGGGACCGGTAATGGCTACACCTTC
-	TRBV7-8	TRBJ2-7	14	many	CASSLVDRSYEQYF	TGTGCCAGCAGCTTAGTGGACAGATCCTACGAGCAGTACTTC
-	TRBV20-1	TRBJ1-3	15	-	CSARDQGVSGNTIYF	TGCAGTGCTAGAGATCAAGGAGTCTCTGGAAACACCATATATTTT
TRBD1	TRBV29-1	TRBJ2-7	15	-	CSVEVGTGRGYEQYF	TGCAGCGTTGAAGTGGGGACAGGGAGAGGGTACGAGCAGTACTTC
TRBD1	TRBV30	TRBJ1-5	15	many	CAWSVRDRGVQPQHF	TGTGCCTGGAGTGTAAGGGACAGGGGGGTTCAGCCCCAGCATTTT
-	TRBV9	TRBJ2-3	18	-	CASSVAPQSVRGTDTQYF	TGTGCCAGCAGCGTAGCCCCACAATCTGTTAGGGGTACAGATACGCAGTATTTT
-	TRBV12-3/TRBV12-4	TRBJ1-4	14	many	CASSPRASDEKLFF	TGTGCCAGCAGTCCTAGGGCCTCTGATGAAAAACTGTTTTTT
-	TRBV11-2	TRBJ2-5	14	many	CASSRRLGQETQYF	TGTGCCAGCAGCAGACGTCTGGGCCAAGAGACCCAGTACTTC
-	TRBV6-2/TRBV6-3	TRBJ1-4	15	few	CASSAPGTYNEKLFF	TGTGCCAGCAGTGCCCCTGGGACGTATAATGAAAAACTGTTTTTT
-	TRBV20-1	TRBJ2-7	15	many	CSAVNERGLSYEQYF	TGCAGTGCTGTAAATGAGCGAGGGTTATCCTACGAGCAGTACTTC
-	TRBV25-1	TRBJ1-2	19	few	CASSEWGVREGDLDYGYTF	TGTGCCAGCAGTGAATGGGGGGTCCGGGAGGGTGACTTGGACTATGGCTACACCTTC
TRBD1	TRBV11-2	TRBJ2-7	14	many	CASRPTGAPYEQYF	TGTGCCAGCAGGCCGACAGGGGCCCCCTACGAGCAGTACTTC